One sample yielded the 5 T cell receptor beta chains listed below, sequenced in a study of preoperative IRX-2 immunotherapy in early breast cancer. Measured with immunoSEQ multiplex PCR; TCRdb has only the in-frame clones, and not every one. This table holds roughly 4,900 clones, 73% found once. Treatment of the sample: preoperative locoregional IRX-2 cytokine immunotherapy. The source material was tumor tissue, sampled before IRX-2 immunotherapy. The receptors come from a human donor with breast cancer.

CDR3 nucleotides: TGTGCCAGTACAGGGGGATACGAGCAGTACTTC. It codes for CASTGGYEQYF. The gene calls are TRBV19 and TRBJ2-7; 7 bases agree with TRBD1. Germline loops: CDR1 LNHDA, CDR2 SQIVND (reference sequence). V shed 7 bases, J shed 4 bases, and the junction held 1 base outside the gene matches. The CDR3 has 11 amino acids.

This clone counts as medium-sized. This sequence joins TRBV28 and TRBJ2-1; 14 nucleotides agree with TRBD2. The germline V gene has CDR1 MDHEN and CDR2 SYDVKM. The CDR3 has 20 amino acids. V shed 5 bases and J 2 bases; nucleotides not matched to a gene: 14. CDR3 DNA sequence: TGTGCCAGCAGTAACCCTCCCGGACTAGCGGGAGGTCAAGCCTACAATGAGCAGTTCTTC. This gives the protein CASSNPPGLAGGQAYNEQFF.

This sequence joins TRBV28 and TRBJ1-5; tentative D call: TRBD1 (6 bases). The V gene's germline CDR1 is MDHEN and CDR2 SYDVKM. Trimming removed 3 bases at V and 3 bases at J, with 21 bases between. There are 18 residues in the CDR3. The CDR3 DNA reads as TGTGCCAGCAGTTTGCACGTTCCAGGACAGTCAAACAATCAGCCCCAGCATTTT. It yields the protein CASSLHVPGQSNNQPQHF.

The chain is built from TRBV30 and TRBJ2-7, with D perhaps being TRBD1 or TRBD2 (5 bases each). Germline V gives CDR1 GTSNPN, CDR2 SVGIG (reference sequence). This CDR3 is 12 amino acids long. The V end was cut by 2 bases, the J end by 2 bases, with 7 bases between. In DNA, the CDR3 is TGTGCCTGGAGTCGGGGCACCTACGAGCAGTACTTC. Encoded protein: CAWSRGTYEQYF.

This clone showed up just a few times. V gene TRBV6-8 combines with J gene TRBJ2-7; D gene unclear. The length of the CDR3 is 12 residues. V gave up 6 bases and J gave up 2 bases, with 8 bases separating them. Germline V gives CDR1 MNHGY, CDR2 SAAAGT. The CDR3 DNA reads as TGTGCCAGCAGGTCGGAAACCTACGAGCAGTACTTC. The encoded protein is CASRSETYEQYF.